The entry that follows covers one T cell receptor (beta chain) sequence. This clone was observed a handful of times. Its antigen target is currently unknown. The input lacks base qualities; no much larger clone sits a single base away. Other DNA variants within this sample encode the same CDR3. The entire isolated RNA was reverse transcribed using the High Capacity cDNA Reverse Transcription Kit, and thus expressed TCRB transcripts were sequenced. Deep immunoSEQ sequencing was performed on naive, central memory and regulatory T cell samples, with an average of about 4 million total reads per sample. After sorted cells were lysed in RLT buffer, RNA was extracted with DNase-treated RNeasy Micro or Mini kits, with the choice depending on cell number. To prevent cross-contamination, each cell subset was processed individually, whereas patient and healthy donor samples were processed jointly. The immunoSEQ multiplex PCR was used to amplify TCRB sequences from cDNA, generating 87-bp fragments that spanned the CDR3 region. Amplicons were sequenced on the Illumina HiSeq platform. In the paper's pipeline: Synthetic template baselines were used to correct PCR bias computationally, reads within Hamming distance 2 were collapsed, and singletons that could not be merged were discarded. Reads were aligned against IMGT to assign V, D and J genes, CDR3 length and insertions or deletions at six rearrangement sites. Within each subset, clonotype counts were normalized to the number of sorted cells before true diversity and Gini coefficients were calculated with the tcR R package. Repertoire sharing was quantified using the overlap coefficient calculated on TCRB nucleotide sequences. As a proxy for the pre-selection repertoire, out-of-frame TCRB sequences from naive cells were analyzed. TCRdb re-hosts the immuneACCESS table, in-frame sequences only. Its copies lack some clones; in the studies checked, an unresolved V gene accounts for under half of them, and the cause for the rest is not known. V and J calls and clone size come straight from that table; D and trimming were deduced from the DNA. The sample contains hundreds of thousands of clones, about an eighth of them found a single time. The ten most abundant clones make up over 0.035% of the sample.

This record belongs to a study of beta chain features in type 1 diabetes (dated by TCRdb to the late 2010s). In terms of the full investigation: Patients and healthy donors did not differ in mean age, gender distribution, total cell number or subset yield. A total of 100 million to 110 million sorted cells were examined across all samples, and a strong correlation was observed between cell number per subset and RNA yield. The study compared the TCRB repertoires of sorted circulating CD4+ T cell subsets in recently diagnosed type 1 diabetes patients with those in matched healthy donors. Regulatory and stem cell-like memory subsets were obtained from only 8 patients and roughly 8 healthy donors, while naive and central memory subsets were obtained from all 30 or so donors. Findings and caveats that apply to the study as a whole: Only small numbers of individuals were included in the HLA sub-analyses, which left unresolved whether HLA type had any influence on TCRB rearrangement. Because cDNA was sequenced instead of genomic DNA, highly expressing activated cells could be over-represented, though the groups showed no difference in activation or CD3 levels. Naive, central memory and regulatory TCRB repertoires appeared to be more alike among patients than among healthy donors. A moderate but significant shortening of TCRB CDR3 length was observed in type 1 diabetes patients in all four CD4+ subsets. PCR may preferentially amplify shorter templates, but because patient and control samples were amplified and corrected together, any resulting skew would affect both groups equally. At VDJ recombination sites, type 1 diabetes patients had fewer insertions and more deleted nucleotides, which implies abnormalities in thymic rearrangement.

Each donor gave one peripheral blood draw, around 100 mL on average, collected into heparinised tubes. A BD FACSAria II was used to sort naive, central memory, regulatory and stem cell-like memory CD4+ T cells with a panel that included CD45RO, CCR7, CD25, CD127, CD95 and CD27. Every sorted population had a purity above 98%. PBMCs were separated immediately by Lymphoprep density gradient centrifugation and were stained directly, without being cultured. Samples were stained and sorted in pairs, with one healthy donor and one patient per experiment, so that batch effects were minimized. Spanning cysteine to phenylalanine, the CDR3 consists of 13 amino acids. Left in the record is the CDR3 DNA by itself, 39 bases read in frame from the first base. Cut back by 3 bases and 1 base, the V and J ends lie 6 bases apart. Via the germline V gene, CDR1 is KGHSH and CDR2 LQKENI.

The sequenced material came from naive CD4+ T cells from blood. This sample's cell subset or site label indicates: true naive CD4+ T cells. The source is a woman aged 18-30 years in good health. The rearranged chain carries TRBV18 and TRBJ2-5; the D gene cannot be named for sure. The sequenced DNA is TGTGCCAGCTCACCGTCGGGCCAAGAGACCCAGTACTTC. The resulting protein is CASSPSGQETQYF.